This T cell receptor beta chain stems from a study of blood T cell repertoires in COVID-19. At the level of the study: Whether acute or convalescent, the COVID-19 samples came from the United States, Italy and Spain. T cells, B-cell-depleted T cells, or PBMCs provided the cDNA or gDNA that served as material.

Methods used by the authors: Counts of nucleated cells, estimated from reference gene primer amplification, were obtained. The repertoire was sequenced with immunoSEQ multiplex PCR; TCRdb's copy has only in-frame clones and lacks some. The V and J calls and the clone size are those of that table, but D and trimming were determined from the DNA. The sample carries hundreds of thousands of clones, 80% to 90% recorded once. V shed 5 bases, J shed 3 bases, and the junction held 7 bases outside the gene matches. The germline CDR1 and CDR2 sequences are LNHNV and YYDKDF (reference sequence). The length of the CDR3 is 16 residues.

Specimen: peripheral blood. The gene calls are TRBV15 and TRBJ2-3, with 11 positions matching TRBD1. The sequence was collected from a woman aged 30 to 39 with active or convalescent COVID-19. The CDR3 sequence: CATSGGQGGSTDTQYF. The CDR3 nucleotides read TGTGCCACCAGCGGGGGACAGGGGGGAAGTACAGATACGCAGTATTTT.